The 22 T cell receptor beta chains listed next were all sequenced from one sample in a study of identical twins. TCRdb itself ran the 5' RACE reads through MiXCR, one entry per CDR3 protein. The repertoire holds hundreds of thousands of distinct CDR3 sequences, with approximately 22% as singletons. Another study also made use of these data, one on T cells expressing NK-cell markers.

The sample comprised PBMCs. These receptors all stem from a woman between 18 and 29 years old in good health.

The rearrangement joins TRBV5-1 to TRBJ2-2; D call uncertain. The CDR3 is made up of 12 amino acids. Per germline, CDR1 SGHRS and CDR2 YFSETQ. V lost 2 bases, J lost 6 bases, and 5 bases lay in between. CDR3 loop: CASSFNSGELFF. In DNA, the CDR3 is TGCGCCAGCAGCTTCAACTCCGGGGAGCTGTTTTTT.

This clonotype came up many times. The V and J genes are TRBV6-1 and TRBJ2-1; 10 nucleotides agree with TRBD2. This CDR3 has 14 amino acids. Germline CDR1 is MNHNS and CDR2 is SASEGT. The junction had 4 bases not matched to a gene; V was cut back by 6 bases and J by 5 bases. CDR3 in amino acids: CASRAGGPHNEQFF. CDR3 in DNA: TGTGCCAGCAGAGCGGGAGGGCCCCACAATGAGCAGTTCTTC.

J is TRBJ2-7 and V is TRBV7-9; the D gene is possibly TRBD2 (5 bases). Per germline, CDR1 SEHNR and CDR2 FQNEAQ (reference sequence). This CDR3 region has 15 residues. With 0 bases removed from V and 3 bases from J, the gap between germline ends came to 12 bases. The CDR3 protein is CASSLAGESYYEQYF. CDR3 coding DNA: TGTGCCAGCAGCTTAGCGGGAGAAAGCTACTACGAGCAGTACTTC.

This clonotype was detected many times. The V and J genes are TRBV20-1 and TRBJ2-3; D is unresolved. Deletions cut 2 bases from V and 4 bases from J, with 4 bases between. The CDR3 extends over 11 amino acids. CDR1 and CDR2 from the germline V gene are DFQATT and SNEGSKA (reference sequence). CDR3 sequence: CSARRADTQYF. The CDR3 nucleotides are TGCAGTGCTAGAAGGGCAGATACGCAGTATTTT.

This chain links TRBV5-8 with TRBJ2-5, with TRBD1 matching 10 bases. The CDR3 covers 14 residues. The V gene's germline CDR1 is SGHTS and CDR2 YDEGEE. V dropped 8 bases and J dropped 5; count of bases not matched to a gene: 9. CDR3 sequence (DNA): TGTGCCAGTTTACCGGGACAGGGGACGGAGACCCAGTACTTC. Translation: CASLPGQGTETQYF.

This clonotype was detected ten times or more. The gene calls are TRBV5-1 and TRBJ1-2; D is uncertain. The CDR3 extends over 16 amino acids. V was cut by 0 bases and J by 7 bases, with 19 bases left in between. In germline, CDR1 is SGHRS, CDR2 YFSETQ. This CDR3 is CASSLDPTRGSVGYTF. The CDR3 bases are TGCGCCAGCAGCTTGGATCCCACCCGGGGTAGTGTTGGCTACACCTTC.

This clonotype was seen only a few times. The CDR3 DNA is TGTGCCAGCAGTTGGTCGGTGAACACTGAAGCTTTCTTT. It translates to CASSWSVNTEAFF. The V and J genes are TRBV6-6 and TRBJ1-1; D gene uncertain. Trimming took off 4 bases at V and 0 bases at J, with 6 bases between the two ends. There are 13 residues in the CDR3. In germline, CDR1 is MNHNY, CDR2 SVGAGI (reference sequence).

The CDR3, as DNA: TGCAGTGCCATCAGGGATCAGAGCTCCTACGAGCAGTACTTC. It is translated as CSAIRDQSSYEQYF. This chain links TRBV20-1 with TRBJ2-7; maybe TRBD1 (5 bases). Germline V gene sequence: CDR1 DFQATT, CDR2 SNEGSKA (reference sequence). Trimming left V 6 bases short and J 0 bases short, with 15 bases between. The CDR3 length is 14 residues.

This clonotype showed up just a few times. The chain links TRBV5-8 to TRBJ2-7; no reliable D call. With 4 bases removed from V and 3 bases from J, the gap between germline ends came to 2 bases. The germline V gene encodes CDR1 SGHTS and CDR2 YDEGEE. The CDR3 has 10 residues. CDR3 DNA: TGTGCCAGCAGCCACTACGAGCAGTACTTC. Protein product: CASSHYEQYF.

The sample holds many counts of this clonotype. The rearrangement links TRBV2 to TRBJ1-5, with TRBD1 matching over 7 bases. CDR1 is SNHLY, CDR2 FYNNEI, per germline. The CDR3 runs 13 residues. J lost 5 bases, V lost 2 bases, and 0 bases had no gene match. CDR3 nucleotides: TGTGCCAGCAGTGAAACAGGGGATCAGCCCCAGCATTTT. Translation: CASSETGDQPQHF.

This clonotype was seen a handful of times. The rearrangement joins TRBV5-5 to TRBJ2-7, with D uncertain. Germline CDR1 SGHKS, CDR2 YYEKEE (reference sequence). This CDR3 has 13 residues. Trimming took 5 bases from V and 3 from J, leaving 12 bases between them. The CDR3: CASSLGGDYEQYF. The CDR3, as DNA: TGTGCCAGCAGTTTAGGCGGAGACTACGAGCAGTACTTC.

The CDR3 nucleotides are TGTGCCAGCAGCTTTGGTGGTAGCGGGGGAGAGCAGTTCTTC. Amino acid sequence: CASSFGGSGGEQFF. The genes are TRBV7-9 and TRBJ2-1; TRBD2 agrees at 9 bases. J lost 10 bases, V lost 3 bases, and 7 bases had no gene match. The CDR3 covers 14 residues. From germline, CDR1 is SEHNR and CDR2 FQNEAQ (reference sequence).

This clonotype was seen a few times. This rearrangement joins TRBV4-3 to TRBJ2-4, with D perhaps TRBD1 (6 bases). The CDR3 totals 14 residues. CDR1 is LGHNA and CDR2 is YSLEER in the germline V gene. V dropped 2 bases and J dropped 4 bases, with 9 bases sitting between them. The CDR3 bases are TGCGCCAGCAGCCAAAAAGGGGGAAAAAACATTCAGTACTTC. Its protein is CASSQKGGKNIQYF.

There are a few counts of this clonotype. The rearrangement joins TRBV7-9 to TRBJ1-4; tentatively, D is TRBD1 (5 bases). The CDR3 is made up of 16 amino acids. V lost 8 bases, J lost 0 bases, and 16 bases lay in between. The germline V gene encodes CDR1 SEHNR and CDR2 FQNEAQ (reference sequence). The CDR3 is CASGWGRSSTNEKLFF. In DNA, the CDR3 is TGTGCCAGCGGTTGGGGACGGTCCTCAACTAATGAAAAACTGTTTTTT.

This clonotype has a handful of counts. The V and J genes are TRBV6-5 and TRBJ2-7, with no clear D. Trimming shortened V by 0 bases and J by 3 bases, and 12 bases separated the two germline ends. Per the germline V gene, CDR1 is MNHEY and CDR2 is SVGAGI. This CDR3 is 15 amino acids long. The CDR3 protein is CASSYSARVSYEQYF. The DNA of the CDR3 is TGTGCCAGCAGTTACTCAGCCAGAGTGAGCTACGAGCAGTACTTC.

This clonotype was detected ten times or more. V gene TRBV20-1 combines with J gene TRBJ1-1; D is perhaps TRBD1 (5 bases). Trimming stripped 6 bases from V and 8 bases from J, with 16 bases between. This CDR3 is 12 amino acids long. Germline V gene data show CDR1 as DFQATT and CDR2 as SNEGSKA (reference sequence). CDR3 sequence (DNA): TGCAGTGCCCTAGCCAGGGTTACAGAAGCTTTCTTT. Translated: CSALARVTEAFF.

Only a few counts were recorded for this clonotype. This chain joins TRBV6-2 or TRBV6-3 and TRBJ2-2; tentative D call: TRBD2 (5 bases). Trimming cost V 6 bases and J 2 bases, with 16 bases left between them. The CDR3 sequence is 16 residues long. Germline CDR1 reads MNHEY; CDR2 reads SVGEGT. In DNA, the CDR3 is TGTGCCAGCAGGTCCTACAGCGGACCAAACACCGGGGAGCTGTTTTTT. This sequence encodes CASRSYSGPNTGELFF.

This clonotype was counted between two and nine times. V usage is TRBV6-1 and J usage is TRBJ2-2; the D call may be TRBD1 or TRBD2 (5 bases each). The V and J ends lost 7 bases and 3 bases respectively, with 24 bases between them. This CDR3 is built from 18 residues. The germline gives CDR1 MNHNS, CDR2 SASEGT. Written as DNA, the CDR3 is TGTGCCAGCATCGAAAAAGGGGAGTCAAACATAGACACCGGGGAGCTGTTTTTT. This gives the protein CASIEKGESNIDTGELFF.

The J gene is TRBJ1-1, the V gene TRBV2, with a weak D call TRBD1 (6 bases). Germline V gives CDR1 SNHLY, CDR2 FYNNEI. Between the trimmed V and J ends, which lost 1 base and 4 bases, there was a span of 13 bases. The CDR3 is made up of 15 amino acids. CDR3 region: CASSEVAEGGTEAFF. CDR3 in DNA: TGTGCCAGCAGTGAAGTAGCCGAGGGGGGCACTGAAGCTTTCTTT. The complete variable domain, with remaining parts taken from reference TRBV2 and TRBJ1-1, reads EPEVTQTPSHQVTQMGQEVILRCVPISNHLYFYWYRQILGQKVEFLVSFYNNEISEKSEIFDDQFSVERPDGSNFTLKIRSTKLEDSAMYFCASSEVAEGGTEAFFGQGTRLTVV.

This chain's CDR3 is CASSPRTVGSYEQYF. The CDR3 nucleotides read TGTGCCAGCAGTCCCCGGACAGTAGGATCCTACGAGCAGTACTTC. The genes are TRBV6-2 or TRBV6-3 and TRBJ2-7, with D perhaps TRBD1 (6 bases). V was clipped by 5 bases and J by 1 base, with 15 bases between them. Germline CDR1 reads MNHEY; CDR2 reads SVGEGT. This CDR3 comprises 15 residues.

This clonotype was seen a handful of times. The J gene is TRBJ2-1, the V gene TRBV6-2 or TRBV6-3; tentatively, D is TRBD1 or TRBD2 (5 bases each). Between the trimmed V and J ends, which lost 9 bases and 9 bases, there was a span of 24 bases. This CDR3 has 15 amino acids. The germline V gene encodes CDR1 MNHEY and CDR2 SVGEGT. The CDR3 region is CASTHSTLGASEQFF. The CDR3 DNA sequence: TGTGCCAGTACTCACTCGACTCTCGGGGCGAGTGAGCAGTTCTTC.

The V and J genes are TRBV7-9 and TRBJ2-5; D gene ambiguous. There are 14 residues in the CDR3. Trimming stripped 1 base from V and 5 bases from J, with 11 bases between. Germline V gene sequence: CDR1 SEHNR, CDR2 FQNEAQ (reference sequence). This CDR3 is CASSLVGRTETQYF. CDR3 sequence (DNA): TGTGCCAGCAGCTTAGTGGGCAGAACGGAGACCCAGTACTTC.